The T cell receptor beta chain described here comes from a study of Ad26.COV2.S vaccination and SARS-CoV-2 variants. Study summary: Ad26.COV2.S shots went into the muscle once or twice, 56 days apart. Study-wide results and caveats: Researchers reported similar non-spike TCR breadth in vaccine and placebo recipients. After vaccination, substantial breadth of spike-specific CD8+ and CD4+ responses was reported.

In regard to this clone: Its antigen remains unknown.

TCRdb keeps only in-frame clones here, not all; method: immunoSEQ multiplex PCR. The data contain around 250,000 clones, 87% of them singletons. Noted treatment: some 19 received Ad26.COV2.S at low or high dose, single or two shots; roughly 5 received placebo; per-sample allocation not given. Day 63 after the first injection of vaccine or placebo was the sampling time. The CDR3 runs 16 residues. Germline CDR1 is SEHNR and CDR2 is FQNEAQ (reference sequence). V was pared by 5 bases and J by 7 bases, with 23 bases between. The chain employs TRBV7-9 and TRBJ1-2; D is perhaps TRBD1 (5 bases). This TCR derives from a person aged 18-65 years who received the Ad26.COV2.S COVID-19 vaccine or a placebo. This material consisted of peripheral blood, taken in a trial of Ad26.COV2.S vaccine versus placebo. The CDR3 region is CASSRSSRDAERGYTF. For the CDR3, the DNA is TGTGCCAGCAGCCGCAGCTCCCGGGACGCTGAACGTGGCTACACCTTC.